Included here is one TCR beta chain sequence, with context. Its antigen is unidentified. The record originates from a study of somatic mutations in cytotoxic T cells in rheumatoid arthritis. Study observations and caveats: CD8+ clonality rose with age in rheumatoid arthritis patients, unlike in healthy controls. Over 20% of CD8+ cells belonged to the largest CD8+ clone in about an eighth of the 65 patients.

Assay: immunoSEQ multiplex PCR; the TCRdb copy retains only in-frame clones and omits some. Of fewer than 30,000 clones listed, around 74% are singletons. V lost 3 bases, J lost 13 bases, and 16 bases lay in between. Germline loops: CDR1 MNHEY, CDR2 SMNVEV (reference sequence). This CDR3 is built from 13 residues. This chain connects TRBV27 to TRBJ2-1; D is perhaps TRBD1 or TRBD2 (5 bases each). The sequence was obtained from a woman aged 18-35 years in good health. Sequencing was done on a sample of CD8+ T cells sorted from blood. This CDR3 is CASSFRDPGSQFF. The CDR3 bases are TGTGCCAGCAGTTTTCGGGACCCGGGCTCCCAGTTCTTC.